This T cell receptor beta chain was recovered during a study of Ad26.COV2.S vaccination and SARS-CoV-2 variants. Treatment denoted: approximately 18 received Ad26.COV2.S at low or high dose, single or two shots; about 5 received placebo; per-sample allocation not given. Samples were taken on day 63 after the first vaccine or placebo injection. Assay: immunoSEQ multiplex PCR; the TCRdb copy retains only in-frame clones and omits some. Of roughly 700,000 clones in the sample, more than 70% are singletons; the top ten hold around 1.5%. There are 14 residues in the CDR3. Germline values: CDR1 SQVTM, CDR2 ANQGSEA. The V segment lost 7 bases and the J segment 6 bases; nucleotides outside the gene matches: 13.

The sequence derives from a person between 18 and 59 years old who received the Ad26.COV2.S COVID-19 vaccine or a placebo. The sample was peripheral blood, taken in a trial of Ad26.COV2.S vaccine versus placebo. The chain carries TRBV29-1 and TRBJ2-3; 7 nucleotides match TRBD2. In nucleotides, the CDR3 is TGCAGCGCCCACCCCAGCGGGAAAGCGGATACGCAGTATTTT. This codes for CSAHPSGKADTQYF.